This entry features one TCR beta chain sequence. This specimen comes from a study of OX40 agonist ivuxolimab in advanced cancers. Sequenced by immunoSEQ multiplex PCR; TCRdb stores in-frame clones only, minus some. The sample has about 99,000 clones, approximately 94% seen once; the top ten hold 0.18%. CDR1 is SGHRS and CDR2 is YFSETQ in the germline V gene. The CDR3 has 16 amino acids. With 1 base clipped from V and 7 bases from J, the junction kept 12 bases outside the gene matches. Sequences were derived from CD4+ or CD8+ T cells sorted from blood, sampled in a trial of the OX40 agonist ivuxolimab. This TCR was recovered from an adult with an advanced solid tumor such as melanoma, head and neck, liver or kidney cancer. The J gene is TRBJ2-5, the V gene TRBV5-1; TRBD2 matches 8 bases. The CDR3 DNA is TGCGCCAGCAGCTTGCGTCCGCGGGGGGCCGCAGGGACCCAGTACTTC. Its protein is CASSLRPRGAAGTQYF.